Shown below are 21 T cell receptor beta chains from a single sample sequenced in a study of blood T cell repertoires in COVID-19. Repertoires were generated with immunoSEQ multiplex PCR, while TCRdb's copy carries only in-frame clones and drops some. The table lists over 45,000 clones, about three quarters of them singletons. The sample was peripheral blood. All receptors come from a human donor with active or convalescent COVID-19. The donor label of this sample is uncertain.

The chain has TRBV7-8 and TRBJ2-2; 7 nucleotides align to TRBD1. Germline CDR1 SGHVS, CDR2 FQNEAQ. This CDR3 region has 19 residues. With 2 bases clipped from V and 0 bases from J, the junction kept 12 bases outside the gene matches. This chain's CDR3 is CASSLLMSRDRANTGELFF. For the CDR3, the DNA is TGTGCCAGCAGCTTATTAATGTCCCGTGACAGGGCGAACACCGGGGAGCTGTTTTTT.

V gene TRBV6-6 combines with J gene TRBJ1-1; a weak D match, TRBD1 (5 bases). V shed 7 bases and J shed 5 bases, with 17 bases lying between them. This CDR3 region has 14 residues. Germline CDR1 reads MNHNY; CDR2 reads SVGAGI (reference sequence). The CDR3 region has the DNA TGTGCCAGCACCAAAGGGGTGGGGGGGACTGAAGCTTTCTTT. This gives the protein CASTKGVGGTEAFF.

Only one count was recorded for this clone. This chain joins TRBV5-5 and TRBJ2-2; weak D call: TRBD1 (7 bases). In germline, CDR1 is SGHKS, CDR2 YYEKEE (reference sequence). V shed 5 bases and J shed 2 bases, with 16 bases lying between them. The CDR3 has 16 amino acids. CDR3 amino acids: CASSYRQGGNTGELFF. The DNA of the CDR3 is TGTGCCAGCAGTTACCGACAGGGAGGAAACACCGGGGAGCTGTTTTTT.

This chain links TRBV28 with TRBJ1-2, with D tentatively TRBD1 (5 bases). V gave up 7 bases and J gave up 4 bases, with 13 bases separating them. The CDR3 runs 13 residues. Germline CDR1 and CDR2: MDHEN and SYDVKM. The CDR3 loop is CASTLGGAYGYTF. The CDR3 nucleotides are TGTGCCAGCACCCTAGGAGGGGCCTATGGCTACACCTTC.

This clone occurred a few times. The CDR3 loop reads CASSPPGNQPQHF. Written as DNA, the CDR3 is TGTGCCAGCAGTCCTCCAGGCAATCAGCCCCAGCATTTT. This rearrangement joins TRBV27 to TRBJ1-5; D is ambiguous. CDR1 MNHEY and CDR2 SMNVEV come from the germline V gene (reference sequence). This CDR3 has 13 residues. The V and J ends lost 5 bases and 2 bases respectively, with 7 bases between them.

The chain is built from TRBV4-3 and TRBJ1-2; D unresolved. The V gene's germline CDR1 is LGHNA and CDR2 YSLEER. CDR3 length: 14 residues. Trimming removed 1 base at V and 4 bases at J, with 10 bases between. The CDR3 sequence: CASSQARTAYGYTF. DNA of the CDR3: TGCGCCAGCAGCCAAGCCAGAACAGCCTATGGCTACACCTTC.

The V and J genes are TRBV30 and TRBJ1-6; D is unclear. Trimming removed 1 base at V and 10 bases at J, with 11 bases between. CDR1 and CDR2 (germline): GTSNPN, SVGIG (reference sequence). This CDR3 is built from 13 residues. Written as DNA, the CDR3 is TGTGCCTGGAGTGGGCTCGTCGGGTCACCCCTCCACTTT. Translating gives CAWSGLVGSPLHF.

The rearrangement links TRBV7-8 to TRBJ1-6; 10 bases agree with TRBD1. The CDR3 covers 13 residues. V shed 6 bases and J 10 bases; nucleotides not matched to a gene: 3. Germline V gene lookup returns CDR1 SGHVS and CDR2 FQNEAQ. The CDR3 DNA is TGTGCCAGCAGTGACAGGGGGCGGTCACCCCTCCACTTT. Amino acid sequence: CASSDRGRSPLHF.

This chain connects TRBV10-3 to TRBJ1-5; D call uncertain. From germline, CDR1 is ENHRY and CDR2 SYGVKD. The CDR3 extends over 13 amino acids. Trimming removed 7 bases from V and 4 bases from J, with 11 bases in between. As DNA, the CDR3 is TGTGCCATCAACGGCGCGGAAAATCAGCCCCAGCATTTT. Its translation: CAINGAENQPQHF.

This chain links TRBV27 with TRBJ1-2; 9 bases agree with TRBD1. There are 13 residues in the CDR3. The V gene end was trimmed by 6 bases and the J gene end by 8 bases; junction bases not matched to a gene: 7. CDR1 MNHEY and CDR2 SMNVEV come from the germline V gene (reference sequence). CDR3 loop: CASRIDRGFGYTF. The CDR3 DNA reads TGTGCCAGCAGAATCGACAGGGGGTTCGGCTACACCTTC.

This clone has only one observation. The chain links TRBV3-1 (or the pseudogene TRBV3-2) to TRBJ2-1; TRBD2 agrees at 13 bases. The V gene's germline CDR1 is LGHDT and CDR2 YNNKEL (reference sequence). J lost 7 bases, V lost 0 bases, and 3 bases had no gene match. CDR3 length: 16 residues. The CDR3, as DNA: TGTGCCAGCAGCCAAGATCGACTAGCGGGAGGAAATGAGCAGTTCTTC. Residues: CASSQDRLAGGNEQFF.

This clone was found once. The V call is TRBV7-9, the J call TRBJ1-2, with TRBD1 as a possible D gene (5 bases). Between the trimmed V and J ends, which lost 1 base and 7 bases, there was a span of 7 bases. This CDR3 is 12 amino acids long. CDR1 and CDR2 from the germline V gene are SEHNR and FQNEAQ (reference sequence). CDR3 loop: CASSLVTGGYTF. The CDR3 DNA is TGTGCCAGCAGCTTAGTAACAGGTGGCTACACCTTC.

V is TRBV5-1 and J is TRBJ1-6, with 8 bases aligning to TRBD1. Germline-derived CDR1 and CDR2 are SGHRS and YFSETQ. The CDR3 is 13 residues long. The V and J ends lost 0 bases and 14 bases, in that order; junction bases with no gene match: 4. DNA of the CDR3: TGCGCCAGCAGCTTGGATCGGACAGGGACCCTCCACTTT. It encodes CASSLDRTGTLHF.

The chain couples TRBV14 to TRBJ1-1; TRBD1 matches at 9 bases. V dropped 10 bases and J dropped 4; count of bases not matched to a gene: 10. The germline CDR1 and CDR2 sequences are SGHDN and FVKESK. This CDR3 contains 14 residues. The CDR3 DNA follows: TGTGCCACCGTAAGGACAGGGGCGGGCACTGAAGCTTTCTTT. Translated: CATVRTGAGTEAFF.

The chain recombines TRBV11-1 with TRBJ1-1, with 9 bases identical to TRBD1. Germline trimming cut 5 bases from V and 5 bases from J; bases unmatched to any gene: 12. The CDR3 length is 16 residues. Germline V CDR1 and CDR2: SGHAT, FQDESV (reference sequence). The CDR3 coding sequence is TGTGCCAGCAGCCCCCGCTTCGGACAGGGGTGGACTGAAGCTTTCTTT. Protein: CASSPRFGQGWTEAFF. Complete variable domain (other parts from reference TRBV11-1 and TRBJ1-1): EAEVAQSPRYKITEKSQAVAFWCDPISGHATLYWYRQILGQGPELLVQFQDESVVDDSQLPKDRFSAERLKGVDSTLKIQPAELGDSAMYLCASSPRFGQGWTEAFFGQGTRLTVV.

The chain uses TRBV28 and TRBJ1-2; maybe TRBD1 (5 bases). CDR1 is MDHEN and CDR2 is SYDVKM in the germline V gene. The V end lost 2 bases, the J end lost 7 bases, and 8 bases lay between the germline ends. The CDR3 spans 12 residues. The CDR3 spells CASSLQGVGYTF. Here the CDR3 DNA reads TGTGCCAGCAGTTTACAAGGGGTTGGCTACACCTTC.

This chain connects TRBV7-8 to TRBJ1-1, with D perhaps matching TRBD1 (5 bases). The CDR3 runs 15 residues. In germline, CDR1 is SGHVS, CDR2 FQNEAQ. The ends were cut back, 4 bases at V and 3 bases at J, with 15 bases in the middle. The CDR3 reads CASSSHDRYYTEAFF. The CDR3 coding sequence is TGTGCCAGCAGCTCGCATGACAGATATTACACTGAAGCTTTCTTT.

This clone was seen only once. The rearrangement links TRBV5-1 to TRBJ1-6, with D perhaps TRBD1 (6 bases). The CDR3 loop spans 19 amino acids. In germline, CDR1 is SGHRS, CDR2 YFSETQ. The V and J ends lost 2 bases and 0 bases respectively, with 18 bases between them. In DNA, the CDR3 is TGCGCCAGCAGCTTTGACCCGGGACACATAAACTCCTATAATTCACCCCTCCACTTT. It translates to CASSFDPGHINSYNSPLHF.

V and J are TRBV11-2 and TRBJ2-1; the match to TRBD2 covers 9 bases. Trimming at V came to 0 bases and at J to 7 bases, leaving 4 bases not matched to a gene. Germline V gene lookup returns CDR1 SGHAT and CDR2 FQNNGV. The CDR3 has 15 amino acids. The CDR3 DNA reads as TGTGCCAGCAGCTTAGAAAGCGGGGGGTGGAATGAGCAGTTCTTC. Protein product: CASSLESGGWNEQFF.

This chain uses TRBV18 with TRBJ1-3; 7 bases fit TRBD1. V trimming: 3 bases; J trimming: 6 bases; junction bases outside the gene matches: 2. The CDR3 consists of 13 residues. CDR1 and CDR2 from the germline V gene are KGHSH and LQKENI. CDR3 nucleotides: TGTGCCAGCTCACCGCAGGGGGAAAACACCATATATTTT. This encodes CASSPQGENTIYF.

The chain links TRBV10-1 to TRBJ1-5; D is unclear. The CDR3 is 12 amino acids. V dropped 6 bases and J dropped 4 bases, with 7 bases sitting between them. Germline V gene data show CDR1 as WNHNN and CDR2 as SYGVQD (reference sequence). CDR3 amino acids: CASSQNNQPQHF. The CDR3 region has the DNA TGCGCCAGCAGCCAAAATAATCAGCCCCAGCATTTT.